This T cell receptor (beta chain) was sequenced in a study of blood T cell repertoires in COVID-19. The wider study: Acute and convalescent COVID-19 samples came from the United States, Italy and Spain.

Original methodology: Quantification of nucleated cells was approximated via reference gene primer amplification. Profiled with immunoSEQ multiplex PCR; TCRdb holds only in-frame clones, not every one. From that table come the V and J calls and clone size; the DNA was used to work out D and trimming. The table has 85,000 to 100,000 clones, 87% seen once. The CDR3 length is 12 residues. Trimming stripped 0 bases from V and 8 bases from J, with 8 bases between. CDR1 is SGHRS, CDR2 YFSETQ, per germline. The source of this sequence is a woman aged 60-70 years with COVID-19, enrolled during active disease. This chain uses TRBV5-1 with TRBJ1-2; D call uncertain. Sequenced: peripheral blood. As DNA, the CDR3 is TGCGCCAGCAGCTTGGGAAGCGGGGGCTACACCTTC. Translation gives CASSLGSGGYTF. The whole variable domain, remainder taken from reference TRBV5-1 and TRBJ1-2, is KAGVTQTPRYLIKTRGQQVTLSCSPISGHRSVSWYQQTPGQGLQFLFEYFSETQRNKGNFPGRFSGRQFSNSRSEMNVSTLELGDSALYLCASSLGSGGYTFGSGTRLTVV.